The present T cell receptor beta chain was sequenced within a study of Ad26.COV2.S vaccination and SARS-CoV-2 variants. Comments on this clone: The antigen remains undetermined.

Study-wide results and limits: Overall T cell responses may have been underestimated by the analyses of TCR breadth and depth. The study found higher spike-specific TCR breadth in vaccine than placebo recipients. Breadth measured for non-spike TCRs was similar across vaccine and placebo recipients. There was reportedly substantial breadth in spike-specific CD8+ and CD4+ T cell responses after vaccination.

Trimming cost V 3 bases and J 3 bases; bases outside gene matches: 4. The CDR3 sequence is 14 residues long. Germline values: CDR1 SGHRS, CDR2 YFSETQ. The repertoire was sequenced with immunoSEQ multiplex PCR; TCRdb's copy has only in-frame clones and lacks some. The profile shows around 140,000 clones, 86% of them singletons. The sample here was peripheral blood, taken after recovery from COVID-19. This chain uses TRBV5-1 with TRBJ1-2; 8 nucleotides agree with TRBD1. This clonotype was obtained from a human donor who had recovered from COVID-19. CDR3 DNA: TGCGCCAGCAGCTGGGGACAGGCCGACTATGGCTACACCTTC. Its protein product is CASSWGQADYGYTF.